This entry is about one T cell receptor beta chain. How the authors handled the data: Researchers report that nucleated cell counts were estimated from reference gene primer amplification. The method was immunoSEQ multiplex PCR; TCRdb's version includes in-frame clones alone and lacks a portion of them. The V and J calls and clone size are taken from that table; D and trimming were inferred from the DNA. The sample includes 450,000 or so clones, about 91% seen only once; the top ten take approximately 1.5%. Germline V gene lookup returns CDR1 MNHEY and CDR2 SVGEGT. The CDR3 has 14 residues. Trimming at V came to 0 bases and at J to 4 bases, leaving 1 base not matched to a gene. In Seattle, patients joined the study during active infection and were tracked longitudinally. This sample was included in a study of blood T cell repertoires in COVID-19. Study context: Samples taken during acute and convalescent COVID-19 were collected in the United States, Italy and Spain. T cells, B-cell-depleted T cells, or PBMCs provided the cDNA or gDNA that served as material.

The receptor was derived from a woman in her 40s with COVID-19, enrolled during active disease. The rearrangement uses TRBV6-2 or TRBV6-3 and TRBJ2-3; 7 nucleotides match TRBD2. Sequenced sample: peripheral blood. CDR3 nucleotide sequence: TGTGCCAGCAGTTACTCGACTAGCCCAGATACGCAGTATTTT. It encodes CASSYSTSPDTQYF.